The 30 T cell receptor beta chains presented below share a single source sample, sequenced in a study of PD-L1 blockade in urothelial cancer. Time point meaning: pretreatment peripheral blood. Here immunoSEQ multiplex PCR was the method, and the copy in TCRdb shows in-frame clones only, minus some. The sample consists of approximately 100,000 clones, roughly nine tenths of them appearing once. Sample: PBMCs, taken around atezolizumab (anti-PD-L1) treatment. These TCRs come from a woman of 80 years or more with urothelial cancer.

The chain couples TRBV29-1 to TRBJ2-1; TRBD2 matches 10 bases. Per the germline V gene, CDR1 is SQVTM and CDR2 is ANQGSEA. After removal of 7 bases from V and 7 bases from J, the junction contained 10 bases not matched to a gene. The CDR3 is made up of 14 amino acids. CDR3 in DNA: TGCAGCGGGAGGGAAGCGGGAGGGCCAAATGAGCAGTTCTTC. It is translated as CSGREAGGPNEQFF.

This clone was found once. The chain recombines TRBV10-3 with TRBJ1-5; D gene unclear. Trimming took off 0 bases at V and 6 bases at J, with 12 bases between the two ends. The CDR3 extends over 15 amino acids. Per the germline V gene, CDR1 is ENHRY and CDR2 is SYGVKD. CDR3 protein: CAISESQISGQPQHF. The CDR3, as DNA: TGTGCCATCAGTGAGTCCCAAATAAGCGGTCAGCCCCAGCATTTT.

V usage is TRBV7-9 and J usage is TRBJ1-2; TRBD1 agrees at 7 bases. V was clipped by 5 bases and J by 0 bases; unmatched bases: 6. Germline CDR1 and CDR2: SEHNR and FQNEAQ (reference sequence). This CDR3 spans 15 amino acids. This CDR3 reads CASSPGGRPNYGYTF. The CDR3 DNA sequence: TGTGCCAGCAGCCCAGGGGGTAGGCCTAACTATGGCTACACCTTC.

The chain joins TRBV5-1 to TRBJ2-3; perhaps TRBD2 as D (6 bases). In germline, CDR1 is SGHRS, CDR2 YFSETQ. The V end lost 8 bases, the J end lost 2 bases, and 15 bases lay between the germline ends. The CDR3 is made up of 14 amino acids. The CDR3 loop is CASRPGLDTDTQYF. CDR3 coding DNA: TGCGCCAGTCGTCCGGGACTCGACACAGATACGCAGTATTTT.

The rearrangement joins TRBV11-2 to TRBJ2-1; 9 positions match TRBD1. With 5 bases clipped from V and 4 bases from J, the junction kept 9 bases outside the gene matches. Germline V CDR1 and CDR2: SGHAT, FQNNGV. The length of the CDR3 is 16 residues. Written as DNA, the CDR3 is TGTGCCAGCAGCCCCCCCGGGACAGGGAGTTACAATGAGCAGTTCTTC. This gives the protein CASSPPGTGSYNEQFF.

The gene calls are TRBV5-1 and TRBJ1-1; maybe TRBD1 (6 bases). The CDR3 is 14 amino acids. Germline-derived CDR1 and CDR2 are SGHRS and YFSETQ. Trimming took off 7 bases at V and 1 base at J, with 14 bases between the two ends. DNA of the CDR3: TGCGCCAGCGGGGAGGGGGTAAGGAACACTGAAGCTTTCTTT. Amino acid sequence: CASGEGVRNTEAFF.

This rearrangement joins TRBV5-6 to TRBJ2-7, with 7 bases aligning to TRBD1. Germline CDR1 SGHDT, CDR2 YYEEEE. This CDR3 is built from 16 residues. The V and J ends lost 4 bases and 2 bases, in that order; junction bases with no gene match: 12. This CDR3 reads CASSLRGAGGTYEQYF. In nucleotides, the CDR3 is TGTGCCAGCAGCCTGAGAGGGGCAGGGGGAACCTACGAGCAGTACTTC.

CDR3 in DNA: TGTGCCAGCAGCCAGACAGGGAGGAGCTACACCTTC. Amino acids: CASSQTGRSYTF. The chain has TRBV7-9 and TRBJ1-2; TRBD1 agrees at 7 bases. Germline V CDR1 and CDR2: SEHNR, FQNEAQ (reference sequence). The junction had 6 bases not matched to a gene; V was cut back by 5 bases and J by 9 bases. The CDR3 length is 12 residues.

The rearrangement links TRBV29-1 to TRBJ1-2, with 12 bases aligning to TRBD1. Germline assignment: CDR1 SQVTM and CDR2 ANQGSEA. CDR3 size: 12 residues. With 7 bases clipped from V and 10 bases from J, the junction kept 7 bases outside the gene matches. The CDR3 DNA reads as TGCAGCGCCAGGGGGGGACAGGGGGCCTACACCTTC. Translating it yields CSARGGQGAYTF.

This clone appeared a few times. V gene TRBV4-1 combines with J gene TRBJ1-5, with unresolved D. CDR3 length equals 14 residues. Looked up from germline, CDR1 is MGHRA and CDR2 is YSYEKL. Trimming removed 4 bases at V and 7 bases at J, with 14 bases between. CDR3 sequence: CASSPGFEEQPQHF. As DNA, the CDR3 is TGCGCCAGCAGCCCCGGCTTCGAGGAGCAGCCCCAGCATTTT.

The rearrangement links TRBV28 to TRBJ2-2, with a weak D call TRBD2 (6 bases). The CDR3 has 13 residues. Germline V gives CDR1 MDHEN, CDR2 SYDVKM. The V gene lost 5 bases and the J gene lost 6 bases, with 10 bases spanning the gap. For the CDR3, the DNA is TGTGCCAGCAGTCCTGGGAGGTCCGGGGAGCTGTTTTTT. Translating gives CASSPGRSGELFF.

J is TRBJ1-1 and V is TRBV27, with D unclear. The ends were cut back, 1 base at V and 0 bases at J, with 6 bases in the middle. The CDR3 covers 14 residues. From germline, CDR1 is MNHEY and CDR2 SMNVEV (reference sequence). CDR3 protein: CASSLFAVNTEAFF. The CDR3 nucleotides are TGTGCCAGCAGTTTATTTGCAGTGAACACTGAAGCTTTCTTT.

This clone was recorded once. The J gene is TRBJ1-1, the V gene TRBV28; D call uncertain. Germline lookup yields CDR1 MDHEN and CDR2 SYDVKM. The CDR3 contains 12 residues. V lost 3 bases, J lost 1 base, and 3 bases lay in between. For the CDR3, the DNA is TGTGCCAGCAGTTTTAGGAACACTGAAGCTTTCTTT. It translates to CASSFRNTEAFF.

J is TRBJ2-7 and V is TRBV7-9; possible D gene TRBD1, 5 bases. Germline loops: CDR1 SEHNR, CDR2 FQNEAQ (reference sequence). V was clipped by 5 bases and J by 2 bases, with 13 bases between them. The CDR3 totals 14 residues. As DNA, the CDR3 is TGTGCCAGCAGCACCCCGACAGTCCCCTACGAGCAGTACTTC. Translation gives CASSTPTVPYEQYF.

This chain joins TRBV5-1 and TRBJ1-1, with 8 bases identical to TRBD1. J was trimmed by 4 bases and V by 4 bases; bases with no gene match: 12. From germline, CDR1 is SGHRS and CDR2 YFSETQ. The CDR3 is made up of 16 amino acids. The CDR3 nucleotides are TGCGCCAGCAGCGTCCAGGGGGCGGGGGGGGGCACTGAAGCTTTCTTT. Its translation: CASSVQGAGGGTEAFF.

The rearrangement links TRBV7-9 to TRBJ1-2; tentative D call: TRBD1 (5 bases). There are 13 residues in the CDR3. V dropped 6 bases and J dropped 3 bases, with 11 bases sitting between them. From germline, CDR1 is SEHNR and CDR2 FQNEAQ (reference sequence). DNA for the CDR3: TGTGCCAGCAGGACTCAAGGGGACTATGGCTACACCTTC. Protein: CASRTQGDYGYTF. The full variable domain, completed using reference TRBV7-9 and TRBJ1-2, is DTGVSQNPRHKITKRGQNVTFRCDPISEHNRLYWYRQTLGQGPEFLTYFQNEAQLEKSRLLSDRFSAERPKGSFSTLEIQRTEQGDSAMYLCASRTQGDYGYTFGSGTRLTVV.

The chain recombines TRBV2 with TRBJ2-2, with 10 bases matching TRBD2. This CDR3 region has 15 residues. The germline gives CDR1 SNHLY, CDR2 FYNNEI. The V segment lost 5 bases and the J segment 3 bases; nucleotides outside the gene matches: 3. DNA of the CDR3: TGTGCCAGCAGTAATGGACTAGCGGACACCGGGGAGCTGTTTTTT. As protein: CASSNGLADTGELFF.

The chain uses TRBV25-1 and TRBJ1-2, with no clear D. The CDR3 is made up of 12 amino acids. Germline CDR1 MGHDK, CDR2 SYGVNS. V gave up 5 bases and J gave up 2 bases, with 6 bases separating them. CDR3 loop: CASSRGNYGYTF. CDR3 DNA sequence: TGTGCCAGCAGTAGAGGAAACTATGGCTACACCTTC.

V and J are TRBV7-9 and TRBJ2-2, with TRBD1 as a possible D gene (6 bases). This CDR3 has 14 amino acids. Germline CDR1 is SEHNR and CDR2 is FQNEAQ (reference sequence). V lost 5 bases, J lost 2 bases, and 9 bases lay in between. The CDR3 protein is CASSQQGNTGELFF. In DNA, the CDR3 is TGTGCCAGCAGCCAACAGGGTAACACCGGGGAGCTGTTTTTT.

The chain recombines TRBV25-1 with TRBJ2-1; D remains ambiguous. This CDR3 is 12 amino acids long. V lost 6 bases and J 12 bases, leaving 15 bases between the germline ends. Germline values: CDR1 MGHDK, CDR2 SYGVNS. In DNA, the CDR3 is TGTGCCAGCAGACTGGGCCGACGGTTGCAGTTCTTC. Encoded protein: CASRLGRRLQFF.

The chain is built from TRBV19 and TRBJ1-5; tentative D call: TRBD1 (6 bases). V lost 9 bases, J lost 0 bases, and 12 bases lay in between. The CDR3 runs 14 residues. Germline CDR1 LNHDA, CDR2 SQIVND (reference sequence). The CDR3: CASTAGASNQPQHF. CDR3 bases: TGTGCCAGCACCGCAGGGGCTAGCAATCAGCCCCAGCATTTT.

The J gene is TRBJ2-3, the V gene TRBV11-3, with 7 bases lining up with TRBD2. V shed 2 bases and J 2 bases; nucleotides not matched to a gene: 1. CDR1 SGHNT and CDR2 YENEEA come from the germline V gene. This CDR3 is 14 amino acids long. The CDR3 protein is CASSLSGVTDTQYF. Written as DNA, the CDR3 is TGTGCCAGCAGCTTAAGCGGGGTCACAGATACGCAGTATTTT.

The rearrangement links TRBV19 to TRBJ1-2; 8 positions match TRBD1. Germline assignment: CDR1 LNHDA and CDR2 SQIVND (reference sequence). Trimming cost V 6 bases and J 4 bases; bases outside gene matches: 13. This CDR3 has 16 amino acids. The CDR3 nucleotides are TGTGCCAGTAGCCCGGGACAGGTCATGGGTCGCTATGGCTACACCTTC. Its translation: CASSPGQVMGRYGYTF.

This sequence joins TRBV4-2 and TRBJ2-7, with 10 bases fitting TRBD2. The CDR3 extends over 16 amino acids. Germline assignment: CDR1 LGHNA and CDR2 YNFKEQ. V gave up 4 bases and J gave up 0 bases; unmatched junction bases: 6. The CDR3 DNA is TGTGCCAGCAGCCCTGGACTAGCGGAAAGCTCCTACGAGCAGTACTTC. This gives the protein CASSPGLAESSYEQYF.

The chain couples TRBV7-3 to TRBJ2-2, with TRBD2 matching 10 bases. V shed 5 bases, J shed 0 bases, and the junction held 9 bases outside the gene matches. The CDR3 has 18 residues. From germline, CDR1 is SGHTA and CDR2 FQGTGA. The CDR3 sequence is CASSKRGTSGTNTGELFF. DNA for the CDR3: TGTGCCAGCAGCAAAAGGGGCACTAGCGGGACGAACACCGGGGAGCTGTTTTTT.

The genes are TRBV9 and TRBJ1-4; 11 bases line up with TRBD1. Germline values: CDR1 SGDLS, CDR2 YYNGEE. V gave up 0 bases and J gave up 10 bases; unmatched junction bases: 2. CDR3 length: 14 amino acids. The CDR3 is CASSVGGQGGKLFF. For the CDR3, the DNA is TGTGCCAGCAGCGTAGGGGGACAGGGGGGAAAACTGTTTTTT.

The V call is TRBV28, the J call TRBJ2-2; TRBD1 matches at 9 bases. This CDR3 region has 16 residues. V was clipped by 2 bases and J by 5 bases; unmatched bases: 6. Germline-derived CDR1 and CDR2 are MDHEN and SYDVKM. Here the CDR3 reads CASSLTGTGPTGELFF. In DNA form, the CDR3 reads TGTGCCAGCAGTTTAACCGGGACAGGGCCGACCGGGGAGCTGTTTTTT.

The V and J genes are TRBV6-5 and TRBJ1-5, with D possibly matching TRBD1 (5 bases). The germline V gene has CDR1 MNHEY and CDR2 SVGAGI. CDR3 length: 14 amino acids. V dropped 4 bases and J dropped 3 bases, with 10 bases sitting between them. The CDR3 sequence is CASSSDSYNQPQHF. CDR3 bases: TGTGCCAGCAGTTCCGACAGTTACAATCAGCCCCAGCATTTT.

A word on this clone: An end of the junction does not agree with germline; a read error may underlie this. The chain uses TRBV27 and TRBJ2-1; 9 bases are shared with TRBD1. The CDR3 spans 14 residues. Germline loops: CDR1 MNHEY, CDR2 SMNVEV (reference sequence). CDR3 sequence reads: CASRPGTGYIEQFF. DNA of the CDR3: TGTGCCAGCAGACCCGGGACAGGGTACATTGAGCAGTTCTTC.

Written as DNA, the CDR3 is TGTGCCAGCAGCCCTACAAGGGGTGGCGGGAGGGTTGGTGAGCAGTTCTTC. Protein product: CASSPTRGGGRVGEQFF. The V and J genes are TRBV6-4 and TRBJ2-1; 9 positions agree with TRBD2. The CDR3 is 17 residues long. Germline CDR1 is MRHNA and CDR2 is SNTAGT. With 6 bases clipped from V and 9 bases from J, the junction kept 18 bases outside the gene matches.